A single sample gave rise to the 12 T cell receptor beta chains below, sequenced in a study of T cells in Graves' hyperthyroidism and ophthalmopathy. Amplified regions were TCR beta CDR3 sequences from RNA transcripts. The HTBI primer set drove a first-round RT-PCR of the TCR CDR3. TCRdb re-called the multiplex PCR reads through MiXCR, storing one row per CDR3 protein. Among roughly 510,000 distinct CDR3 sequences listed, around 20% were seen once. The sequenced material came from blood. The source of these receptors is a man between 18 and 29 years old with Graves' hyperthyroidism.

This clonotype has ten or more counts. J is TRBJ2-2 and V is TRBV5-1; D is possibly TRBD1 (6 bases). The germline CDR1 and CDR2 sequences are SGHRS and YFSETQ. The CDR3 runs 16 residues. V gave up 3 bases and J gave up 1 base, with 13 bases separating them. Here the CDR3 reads CASSWGTGWNTGELFF. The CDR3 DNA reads TGCGCCAGCAGCTGGGGAACAGGGTGGAACACCGGGGAGCTGTTTTTT.

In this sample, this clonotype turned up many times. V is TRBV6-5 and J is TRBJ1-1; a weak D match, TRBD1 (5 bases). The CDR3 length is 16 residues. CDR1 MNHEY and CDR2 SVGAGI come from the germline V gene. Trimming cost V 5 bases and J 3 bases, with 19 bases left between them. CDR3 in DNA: TGTGCCAGCAGTCGATTCCGGGGGGAGAGGGACACTGAAGCTTTCTTT. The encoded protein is CASSRFRGERDTEAFF.

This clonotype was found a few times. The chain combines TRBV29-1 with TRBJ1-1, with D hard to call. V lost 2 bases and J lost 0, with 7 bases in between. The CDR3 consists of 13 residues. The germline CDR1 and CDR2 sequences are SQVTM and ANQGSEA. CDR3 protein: CSVEPVMNTEAFF. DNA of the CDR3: TGCAGCGTTGAACCGGTAATGAACACTGAAGCTTTCTTT.

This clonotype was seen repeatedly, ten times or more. The CDR3: CASSLLNSGNTIYF. The DNA of the CDR3 is TGTGCCAGCAGCTTACTCAACTCTGGAAACACCATATATTTT. The rearrangement uses TRBV13 and TRBJ1-3; D unclear. Germline loops: CDR1 PRHDT, CDR2 FYEKMQ (reference sequence). Between the trimmed V and J ends, which lost 2 bases and 0 bases, there was a span of 5 bases. The CDR3 spans 14 residues.

This CDR3 reads CASSLAGTFYEQYF. CDR3 bases: TGTGCCAGCAGTTTAGCGGGGACGTTCTACGAGCAGTACTTC. V usage is TRBV12-3 or TRBV12-4 and J usage is TRBJ2-7; the D gene could be TRBD1 or TRBD2 (5 bases each). Trimming took 0 bases from V and 3 from J, leaving 9 bases between them. This CDR3 contains 14 residues.

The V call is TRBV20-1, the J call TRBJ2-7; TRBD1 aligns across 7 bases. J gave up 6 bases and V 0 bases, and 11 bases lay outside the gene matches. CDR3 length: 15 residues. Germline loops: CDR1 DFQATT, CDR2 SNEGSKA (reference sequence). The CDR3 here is CSARDGKARGREQYF. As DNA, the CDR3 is TGCAGTGCTAGAGATGGTAAGGCGAGGGGGCGCGAGCAGTACTTC.

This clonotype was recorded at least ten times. This CDR3 is CASSPGTGKMNTEAFF. Written as DNA, the CDR3 is TGTGCCAGCAGTCCAGGGACAGGGAAAATGAACACTGAAGCTTTCTTT. The chain has TRBV27 and TRBJ1-1; 9 bases align to TRBD1. The CDR3 is 16 amino acids. V was pared by 5 bases and J by 0 bases, with 7 bases of the junction left unmatched. CDR1 is MNHEY and CDR2 is SMNVEV in the germline V gene (reference sequence).

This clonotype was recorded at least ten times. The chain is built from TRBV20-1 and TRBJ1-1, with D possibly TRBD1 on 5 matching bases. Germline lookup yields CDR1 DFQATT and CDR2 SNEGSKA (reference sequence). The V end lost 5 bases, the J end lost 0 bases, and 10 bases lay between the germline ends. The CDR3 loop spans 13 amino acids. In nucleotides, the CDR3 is TGCAGTGCTGGGGCGGACATGAACACTGAAGCTTTCTTT. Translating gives CSAGADMNTEAFF.

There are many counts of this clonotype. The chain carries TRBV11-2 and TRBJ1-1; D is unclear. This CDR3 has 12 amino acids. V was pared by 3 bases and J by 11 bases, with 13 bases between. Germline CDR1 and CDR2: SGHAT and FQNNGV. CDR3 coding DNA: TGTGCCAGCAGCTTTTACGGATACGAGGCTTTCTTT. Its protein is CASSFYGYEAFF.

In nucleotides, the CDR3 is TGTGCCAGCAGTTCCGGGACTAGCCGCGGGACCCAGTACTTC. Amino acid sequence: CASSSGTSRGTQYF. The chain links TRBV12-3 or TRBV12-4 to TRBJ2-5; 9 bases fit TRBD2. Unmatched junction bases numbered 7, after V lost 4 bases and J lost 7 bases. This CDR3 is 14 amino acids long.

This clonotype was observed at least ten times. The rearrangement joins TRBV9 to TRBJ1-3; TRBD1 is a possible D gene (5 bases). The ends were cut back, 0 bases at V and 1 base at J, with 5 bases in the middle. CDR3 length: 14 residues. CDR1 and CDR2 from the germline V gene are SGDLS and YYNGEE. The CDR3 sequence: CASSVEGSGNTIYF. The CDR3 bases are TGTGCCAGCAGCGTAGAGGGGTCTGGAAACACCATATATTTT. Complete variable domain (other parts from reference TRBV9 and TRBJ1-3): DSGVTQTPKHLITATGQRVTLRCSPRSGDLSVYWYQQSLDQGLQFLIQYYNGEERAKGNILERFSAQQFPDLHSELNLSSLELGDSALYFCASSVEGSGNTIYFGEGSWLTVV.

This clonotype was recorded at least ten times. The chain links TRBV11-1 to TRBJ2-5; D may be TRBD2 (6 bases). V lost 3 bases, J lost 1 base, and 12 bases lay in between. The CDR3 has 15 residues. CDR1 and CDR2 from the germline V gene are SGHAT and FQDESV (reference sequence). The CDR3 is CASSFGGDAQETQYF. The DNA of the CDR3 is TGTGCCAGCAGCTTCGGCGGGGACGCCCAAGAGACCCAGTACTTC. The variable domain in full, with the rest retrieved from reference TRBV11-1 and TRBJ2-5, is EAEVAQSPRYKITEKSQAVAFWCDPISGHATLYWYRQILGQGPELLVQFQDESVVDDSQLPKDRFSAERLKGVDSTLKIQPAELGDSAMYLCASSFGGDAQETQYFGPGTRLLVL.